This T cell receptor (beta chain) was profiled in a study of blood T cell repertoires in COVID-19. This clone turned up a few times. Only in-frame clones appear in the TCRdb table, and some are missing; sequencing was by immunoSEQ multiplex PCR. The table records around 190,000 clones, 84% of them present only once. Germline CDR1 reads SGHDT; CDR2 reads YYEEEE. J gave up 2 bases and V 4 bases, and 9 bases lay outside the gene matches. The CDR3 consists of 16 residues. The chain has TRBV5-6 and TRBJ2-3; the match to TRBD1 covers 8 bases. The receptor was isolated from a human donor in a cohort sampled during active COVID-19. The sample consisted of peripheral blood. CDR3 DNA sequence: TGTGCCAGCAGCCAAAGGACAGGGAGTTTCACAGATACGCAGTATTTT. It specifies CASSQRTGSFTDTQYF.